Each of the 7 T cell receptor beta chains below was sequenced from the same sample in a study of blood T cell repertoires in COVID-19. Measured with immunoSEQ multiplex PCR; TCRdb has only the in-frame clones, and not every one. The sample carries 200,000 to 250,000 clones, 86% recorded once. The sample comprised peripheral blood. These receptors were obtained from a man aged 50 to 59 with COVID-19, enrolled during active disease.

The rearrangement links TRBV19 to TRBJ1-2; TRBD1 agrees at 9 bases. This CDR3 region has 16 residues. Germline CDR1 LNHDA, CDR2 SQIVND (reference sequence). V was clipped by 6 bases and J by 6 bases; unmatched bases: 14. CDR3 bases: TGTGCCAGTAGCGTTTTAGGACAGGGGAGCAGAGATGGCTACACCTTC. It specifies CASSVLGQGSRDGYTF.

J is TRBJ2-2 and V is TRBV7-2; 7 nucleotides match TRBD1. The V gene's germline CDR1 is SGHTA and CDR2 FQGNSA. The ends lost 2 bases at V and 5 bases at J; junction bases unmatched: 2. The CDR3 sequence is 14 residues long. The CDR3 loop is CASSLQQGTGELFF. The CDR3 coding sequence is TGTGCCAGCAGCTTACAACAGGGGACCGGGGAGCTGTTTTTT.

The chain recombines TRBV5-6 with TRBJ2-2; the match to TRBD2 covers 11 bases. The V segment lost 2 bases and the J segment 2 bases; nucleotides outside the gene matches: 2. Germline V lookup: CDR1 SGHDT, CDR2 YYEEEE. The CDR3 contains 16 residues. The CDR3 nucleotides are TGTGCCAGCAGCTTTAGACTAGCGGGAAACACCGGGGAGCTGTTTTTT. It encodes CASSFRLAGNTGELFF. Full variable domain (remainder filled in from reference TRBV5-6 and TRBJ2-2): DAGVTQSPTHLIKTRGQQVTLRCSPKSGHDTVSWYQQALGQGPQFIFQYYEEEERQRGNFPDRFSGHQFPNYSSELNVNALLLGDSALYLCASSFRLAGNTGELFFGEGSRLTVL.

In nucleotides, the CDR3 is TGTGCCAGCAGCCCGTGGACTAGCGACTCCTACAATGAGCAGTTCTTC. It translates to CASSPWTSDSYNEQFF. The chain uses TRBV3-1 (or the pseudogene TRBV3-2) and TRBJ2-1, with 9 positions matching TRBD2. The CDR3 contains 16 residues. V lost 4 bases and J lost 0; bases outside the gene matches: 4. Per the germline V gene, CDR1 is LGHDT and CDR2 is YNNKEL (reference sequence).

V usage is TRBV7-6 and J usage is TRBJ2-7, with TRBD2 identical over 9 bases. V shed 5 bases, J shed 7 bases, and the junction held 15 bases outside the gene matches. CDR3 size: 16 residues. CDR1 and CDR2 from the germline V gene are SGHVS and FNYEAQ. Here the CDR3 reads CASSLTRAGGPREQYF. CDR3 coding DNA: TGTGCCAGCAGCCTCACGCGGGCGGGAGGGCCAAGGGAGCAGTACTTC.

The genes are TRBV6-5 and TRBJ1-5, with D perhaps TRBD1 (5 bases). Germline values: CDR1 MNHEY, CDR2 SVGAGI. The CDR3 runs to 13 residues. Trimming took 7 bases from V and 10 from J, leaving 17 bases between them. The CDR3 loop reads CASTQDTYGPQHF. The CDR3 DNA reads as TGTGCCAGCACCCAGGACACCTATGGACCCCAGCATTTT.

CDR3: CASTTEGGAIDTQYF. Written as DNA, the CDR3 is TGTGCCAGCACCACCGAAGGGGGGGCCATAGATACGCAGTATTTT. This chain uses TRBV7-9 with TRBJ2-3, with a weak D call TRBD2 (7 bases). CDR3 size: 15 residues. With 7 bases removed from V and 5 bases from J, the gap between germline ends came to 19 bases. Germline CDR1 SEHNR, CDR2 FQNEAQ (reference sequence).